Presented here are 20 T cell receptor beta chains from one specimen sequenced in a study of CD8+ T cells in alopecia areata. Treatment indicated: oral pan-JAK inhibitor, 5-10 mg twice daily. As the sequencing template, cDNA was produced by extracting RNA and reverse transcribing it. The table came from immunoSEQ multiplex PCR; TCRdb's copy has only in-frame clones and leaves some out. This table holds 150,000 to 200,000 clones, roughly 66% found once. Sequenced here: CD4+ T cells sorted from blood, sampled at week 24, from a patient treated with tofacitinib. The receptors derive from a human donor with alopecia areata.

This clone appeared many times. This chain uses TRBV29-1 with TRBJ1-4; a possible D gene is TRBD1 (6 bases). Germline loops: CDR1 SQVTM, CDR2 ANQGSEA. The CDR3 consists of 12 residues. The germline V and J ends were trimmed by 6 bases and 4 bases, with 9 bases remaining between them. CDR3 coding DNA: TGCAGCGTGGCACAGGGTAATGAAAAACTGTTTTTT. It encodes CSVAQGNEKLFF. The full variable domain, completed using reference TRBV29-1 and TRBJ1-4, is SAVISQKPSRDICQRGTSLTIQCQVDSQVTMMFWYRQQPGQSLTLIATANQGSEATYESGFVIDKFPISRPNLTFSTLTVSNMSPEDSSIYLCSVAQGNEKLFFGSGTQLSVL.

The chain couples TRBV30 to TRBJ1-2; a weak D match, TRBD1 (6 bases). Trimming took off 3 bases at V and 5 bases at J, with 31 bases between the two ends. The length of the CDR3 is 19 residues. CDR1 is GTSNPN, CDR2 SVGIG, per germline (reference sequence). CDR3 residues: CAWRPLFPQDRTGKYGYTF. The CDR3 bases are TGTGCCTGGAGACCCCTATTCCCCCAAGATAGAACAGGGAAATATGGCTACACCTTC.

This clone was found a few times. The chain uses TRBV30 and TRBJ2-5, with D unclear. Trimming took off 3 bases at V and 5 bases at J, with 10 bases between the two ends. The V gene's germline CDR1 is GTSNPN and CDR2 SVGIG (reference sequence). The CDR3 length is 12 residues. CDR3 bases: TGTGCCTGGAGCCAACTCGGGGAGACCCAGTACTTC. Translating it yields CAWSQLGETQYF. Using reference TRBV30 and TRBJ2-5 for the parts outside the CDR3, the full variable domain is SQTIHQWPATLVQPVGSPLSLECTVEGTSNPNLYWYRQAAGRGLQLLFYSVGIGQISSEVPQNLSASRPQDRQFILSSKKLLLSDSGFYLCAWSQLGETQYFGPGTRLLVL.

This clone came up a few times. The chain joins TRBV14 to TRBJ1-1; tentative D call: TRBD1 (5 bases). This CDR3 spans 13 amino acids. The V and J ends lost 4 bases and 1 base respectively, with 7 bases between them. CDR1 and CDR2 from the germline V gene are SGHDN and FVKESK. The CDR3 spells CASSRDRNTEAFF. The DNA of the CDR3 is TGTGCCAGCAGCCGGGACCGGAACACTGAAGCTTTCTTT.

This clone has a handful of counts. The rearrangement uses TRBV5-6 and TRBJ1-5, with D possibly TRBD1 on 5 matching bases. Trimming stripped 0 bases from V and 3 bases from J, with 10 bases between. The germline V gene encodes CDR1 SGHDT and CDR2 YYEEEE. CDR3 length: 15 residues. The CDR3: CASSLGSGINQPQHF. CDR3 DNA sequence: TGTGCCAGCAGCTTGGGGTCAGGGATCAATCAGCCCCAGCATTTT.

This chain uses TRBV20-1 with TRBJ2-5; possibly TRBD2 for D (6 bases). The CDR3 contains 11 residues. Trimming stripped 7 bases from V and 3 bases from J, with 9 bases between. Germline V CDR1 and CDR2: DFQATT, SNEGSKA (reference sequence). The CDR3 DNA follows: TGCAGTGGTTGGGGGGAAGAGACCCAGTACTTC. It encodes CSGWGEETQYF.

This chain joins TRBV29-1 and TRBJ1-2, with D uncertain. This CDR3 is built from 15 residues. From germline, CDR1 is SQVTM and CDR2 ANQGSEA. V gave up 3 bases and J gave up 3 bases, with 17 bases separating them. CDR3 sequence: CSVDSSTVRDYGYTF. CDR3 sequence (DNA): TGCAGCGTTGATAGCTCGACGGTTCGGGACTATGGCTACACCTTC.

This clone appeared a few times. The V call is TRBV12-5, the J call TRBJ1-1; TRBD1 is a possible D gene (5 bases). CDR3 length: 16 residues. With 3 bases removed from V and 5 bases from J, the gap between germline ends came to 19 bases. CDR1 LGHNT and CDR2 FRNRAP come from the germline V gene. The DNA of the CDR3 is TGTGCTAGTGGTTTTCATCGGTTAGGGGTACGGACTGAAGCTTTCTTT. Protein product: CASGFHRLGVRTEAFF. Full variable domain (missing parts from reference TRBV12-5 and TRBJ1-1): DARVTQTPRHKVTEMGQEVTMRCQPILGHNTVFWYRQTMMQGLELLAYFRNRAPLDDSGMPKDRFSAEMPDATLATLKIQPSEPRDSAVYFCASGFHRLGVRTEAFFGQGTRLTVV.

This clone appeared a few times. The V and J genes are TRBV7-2 and TRBJ1-1, with 7 bases aligning to TRBD1. With 5 bases clipped from V and 0 bases from J, the junction kept 6 bases outside the gene matches. The germline V gene encodes CDR1 SGHTA and CDR2 FQGNSA. This CDR3 contains 15 residues. The CDR3: CASSHPGTVNTEAFF. CDR3 coding DNA: TGTGCCAGCAGCCACCCGGGGACAGTGAACACTGAAGCTTTCTTT.

CDR3: CASSADQAGRGSYEQYF. The CDR3 bases are TGTGCCAGCAGCGCCGACCAAGCGGGGAGGGGCAGCTACGAGCAGTACTTC. The chain combines TRBV9 with TRBJ2-7, with TRBD2 matching 7 bases. This CDR3 has 17 amino acids. After removal of 3 bases from V and 3 bases from J, the junction contained 15 bases not matched to a gene. Per germline, CDR1 SGDLS and CDR2 YYNGEE.

This clone was seen only a few times. The rearrangement links TRBV29-1 to TRBJ2-7; the match to TRBD1 covers 10 bases. Germline CDR1 is SQVTM and CDR2 is ANQGSEA. Trimming cost V 7 bases and J 3 bases; bases outside gene matches: 9. This CDR3 has 14 amino acids. Written as DNA, the CDR3 is TGCAGCGCAGGGGGACAGGGGACCAACTACGAGCAGTACTTC. It encodes CSAGGQGTNYEQYF.

The rearrangement links TRBV5-1 to TRBJ2-3; tentative D call: TRBD2 (5 bases). The V gene's germline CDR1 is SGHRS and CDR2 YFSETQ. The CDR3 is 16 residues long. V was clipped by 0 bases and J by 0 bases, with 11 bases between them. The CDR3 DNA follows: TGCGCCAGCAGCTTGGTAACCGGGGTTAGCACAGATACGCAGTATTTT. Its protein is CASSLVTGVSTDTQYF.

This chain links TRBV9 with TRBJ2-2; D gene unclear. V dropped 0 bases and J dropped 0 bases, with 9 bases sitting between them. The CDR3 length is 16 residues. Germline V gene lookup returns CDR1 SGDLS and CDR2 YYNGEE. CDR3 bases: TGTGCCAGCAGCGTAGCACCAGGAACGAACACCGGGGAGCTGTTTTTT. Protein sequence: CASSVAPGTNTGELFF.

This chain joins TRBV9 and TRBJ2-7, with a tentative D call TRBD2 (5 bases). This CDR3 is built from 13 residues. V lost 0 bases to trimming and J lost 7 bases, with 11 bases between them. Germline lookup yields CDR1 SGDLS and CDR2 YYNGEE. The CDR3 sequence is CASSVEVRGEQYF. CDR3 nucleotides: TGTGCCAGCAGCGTAGAGGTCCGCGGGGAGCAGTACTTC.

This clone occurred a few times. This sequence joins TRBV2 and TRBJ2-3; no definite D call. Trimming removed 3 bases from V and 0 bases from J, with 7 bases in between. From germline, CDR1 is SNHLY and CDR2 FYNNEI. The CDR3 loop spans 14 amino acids. The CDR3 nucleotides read TGTGCCAGCAGTGATAGGTGGAGCACAGATACGCAGTATTTT. This encodes CASSDRWSTDTQYF.

This chain joins TRBV30 and TRBJ1-6; possibly TRBD1 for D (6 bases). There are 15 residues in the CDR3. With 3 bases removed from V and 9 bases from J, the gap between germline ends came to 18 bases. The germline gives CDR1 GTSNPN, CDR2 SVGIG (reference sequence). The CDR3, as DNA: TGTGCCTGGAGGGACCAAACAGGGCCCGGTTCACCCCTCCACTTT. It codes for CAWRDQTGPGSPLHF.

The J gene is TRBJ1-2, the V gene TRBV29-1; D is unresolved. The V gene's germline CDR1 is SQVTM and CDR2 ANQGSEA. Trimming removed 0 bases at V and 7 bases at J, with 12 bases between. The CDR3 is made up of 13 amino acids. The CDR3 DNA reads TGCAGCGTTGAAGATCTAGGTAGATCTGGCTACACCTTC. This translates into CSVEDLGRSGYTF.

The chain joins TRBV30 to TRBJ2-6; D is unresolved. There are 13 residues in the CDR3. Germline CDR1 reads GTSNPN; CDR2 reads SVGIG (reference sequence). The CDR3 here is CARMATGANVLTF. In DNA, the CDR3 is TGTGCTAGGATGGCCACTGGGGCCAACGTCCTGACTTTC.

This clone turned up a few times. The chain is built from TRBV4-3 and TRBJ2-7; the match to TRBD2 covers 9 bases. This CDR3 region has 16 residues. Germline lookup yields CDR1 LGHNA and CDR2 YSLEER. Trimming cost V 0 bases and J 4 bases; bases outside gene matches: 7. The CDR3 here is CASSQDPAGGIYEQYF. CDR3 coding DNA: TGCGCCAGCAGCCAAGATCCAGCGGGGGGCATATACGAGCAGTACTTC.

The chain links TRBV29-1 to TRBJ2-2; D is perhaps TRBD2 (6 bases). V was cut by 7 bases and J by 8 bases, with 14 bases left in between. The CDR3 loop spans 12 amino acids. Germline V gene data show CDR1 as SQVTM and CDR2 as ANQGSEA. DNA for the CDR3: TGCAGCGCCTCTAAGGGGACTGGGGAGCTGTTTTTT. Translated: CSASKGTGELFF.